This entry features one TCR beta chain sequence. Its antigen remains unidentified. V was cut by 4 bases and J by 0 bases, with 8 bases left in between. CDR1 SGHDT and CDR2 YYEEEE come from the germline V gene. This CDR3 contains 14 residues. This sample is part of a study of cytomegalovirus exposure and HLA in healthy donors. Study results and caveats: Common viral pathogens seemed, in a later analysis, to connect with several of the most significant clusters. Most subjects had HLA-A and HLA-B alleles reportedly predicted accurately by TCR beta sequences.

PCR amplification relied on 60 Vbeta primers (plus 13 Jbeta primers). Libraries were prepared by immunoSEQ multiplex PCR; TCRdb keeps only in-frame clonotypes and omits some of them. The sample lists some 210,000 clones, approximately 80% occurring once. This sequence originates from a male donor in good health and CMV-seronegative. The sequenced material came from PBMCs. The chain uses TRBV5-6 and TRBJ1-3, with a weak D call TRBD1 (6 bases). Here the CDR3 DNA reads TGTGCCAGCAGCGTGGACAGCTCTGGAAACACCATATATTTT. This sequence encodes CASSVDSSGNTIYF.